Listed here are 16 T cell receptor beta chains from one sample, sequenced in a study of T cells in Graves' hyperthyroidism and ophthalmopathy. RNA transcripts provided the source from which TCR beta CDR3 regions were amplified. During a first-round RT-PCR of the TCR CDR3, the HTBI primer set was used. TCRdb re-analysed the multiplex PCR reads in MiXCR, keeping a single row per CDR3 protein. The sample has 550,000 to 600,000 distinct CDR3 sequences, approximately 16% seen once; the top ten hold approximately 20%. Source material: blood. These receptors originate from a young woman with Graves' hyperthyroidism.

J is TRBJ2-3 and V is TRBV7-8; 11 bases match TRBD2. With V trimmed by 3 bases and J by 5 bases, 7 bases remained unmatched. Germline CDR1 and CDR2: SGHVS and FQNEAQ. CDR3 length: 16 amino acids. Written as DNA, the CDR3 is TGTGCCAGCAGCTTCCTAGCGGGGGGTCAGGTAGATACGCAGTATTTT. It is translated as CASSFLAGGQVDTQYF.

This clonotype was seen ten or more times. The CDR3 nucleotides are TGTGCCAGCACCTTAGGGGCTAGCGGGATGTACAATGAGCAGTTCTTC. This encodes CASTLGASGMYNEQFF. The chain carries TRBV2 and TRBJ2-1, with 9 nucleotides matching TRBD2. V trimming: 7 bases; J trimming: 4 bases; junction bases outside the gene matches: 11. Germline V lookup: CDR1 SNHLY, CDR2 FYNNEI. The CDR3 is 16 residues long.

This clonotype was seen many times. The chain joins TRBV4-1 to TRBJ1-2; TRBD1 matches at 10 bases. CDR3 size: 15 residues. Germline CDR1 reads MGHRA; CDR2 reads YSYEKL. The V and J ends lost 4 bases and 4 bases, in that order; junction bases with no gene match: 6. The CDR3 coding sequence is TGCGCCAGCAGCCGTCCGGGACAGGGGCCCTATGGCTACACCTTC. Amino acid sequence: CASSRPGQGPYGYTF.

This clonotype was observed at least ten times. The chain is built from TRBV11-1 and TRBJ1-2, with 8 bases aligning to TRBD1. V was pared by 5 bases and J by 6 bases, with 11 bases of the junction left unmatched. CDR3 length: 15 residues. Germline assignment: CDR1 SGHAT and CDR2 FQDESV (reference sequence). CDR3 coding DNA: TGTGCCAGCAGCCCGGTTGGGCAGGGGGCGGATGGCTACACCTTC. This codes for CASSPVGQGADGYTF.

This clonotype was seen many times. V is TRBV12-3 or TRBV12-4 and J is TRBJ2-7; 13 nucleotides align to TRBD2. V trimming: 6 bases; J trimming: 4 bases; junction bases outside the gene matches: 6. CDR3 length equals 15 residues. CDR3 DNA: TGTGCCAGCAGCGGAAGGACTAGCGGGAGATACGAGCAGTACTTC. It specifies CASSGRTSGRYEQYF.

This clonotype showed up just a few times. The CDR3 loop reads CASRGTSAHNEQFF. CDR3 nucleotide sequence: TGTGCCAGCAGAGGGACTAGCGCCCACAATGAGCAGTTCTTC. The gene calls are TRBV3-1 and TRBJ2-1; 10 nucleotides line up with TRBD2. CDR3 length: 14 residues. Germline V gene lookup returns CDR1 LGHDT and CDR2 YNNKEL (reference sequence). V was clipped by 6 bases and J by 5 bases; unmatched bases: 4.

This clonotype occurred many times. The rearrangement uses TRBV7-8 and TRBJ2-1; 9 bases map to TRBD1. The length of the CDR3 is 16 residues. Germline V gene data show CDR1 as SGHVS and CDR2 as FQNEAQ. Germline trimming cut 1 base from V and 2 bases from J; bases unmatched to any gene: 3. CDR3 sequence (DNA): TGTGCCAGCAGCTTAGGGGGGGACAGGGCCTACAATGAGCAGTTCTTC. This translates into CASSLGGDRAYNEQFF.

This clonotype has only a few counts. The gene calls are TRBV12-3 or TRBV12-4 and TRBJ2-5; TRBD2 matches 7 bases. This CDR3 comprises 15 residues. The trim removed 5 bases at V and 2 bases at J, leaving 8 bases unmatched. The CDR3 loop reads CASSAAGTPQETQYF. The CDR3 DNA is TGTGCCAGCAGTGCAGCGGGGACGCCACAAGAGACCCAGTACTTC.

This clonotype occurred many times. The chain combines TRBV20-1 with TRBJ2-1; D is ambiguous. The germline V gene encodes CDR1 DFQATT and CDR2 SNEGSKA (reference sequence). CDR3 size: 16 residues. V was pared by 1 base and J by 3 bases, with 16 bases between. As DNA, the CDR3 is TGCAGTGCTAGAGGAGGAGAGGCCCCTAGCTACAATGAGCAGTTCTTC. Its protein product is CSARGGEAPSYNEQFF.

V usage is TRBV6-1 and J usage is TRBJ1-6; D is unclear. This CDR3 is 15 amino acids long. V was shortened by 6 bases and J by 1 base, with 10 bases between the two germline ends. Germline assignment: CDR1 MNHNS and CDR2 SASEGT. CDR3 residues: CASRRVGSYNSPLHF. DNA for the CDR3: TGTGCCAGCAGACGGGTTGGATCCTATAATTCACCCCTCCACTTT.

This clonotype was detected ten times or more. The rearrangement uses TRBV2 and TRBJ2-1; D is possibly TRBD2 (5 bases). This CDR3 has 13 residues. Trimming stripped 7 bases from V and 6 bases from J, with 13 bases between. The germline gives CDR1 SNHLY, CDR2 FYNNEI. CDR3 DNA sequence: TGTGCCAGCAATGGCGGAGGAGGCAATGAGCAGTTCTTC. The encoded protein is CASNGGGGNEQFF.

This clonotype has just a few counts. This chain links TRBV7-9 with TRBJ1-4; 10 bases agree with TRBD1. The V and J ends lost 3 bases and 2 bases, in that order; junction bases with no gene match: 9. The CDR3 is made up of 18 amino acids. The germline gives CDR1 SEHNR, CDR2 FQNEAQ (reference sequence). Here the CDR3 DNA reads TGTGCCAGCAGCTTTCGGACAGGGGGTCTCTCGACTAATGAAAAACTGTTTTTT. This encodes CASSFRTGGLSTNEKLFF.

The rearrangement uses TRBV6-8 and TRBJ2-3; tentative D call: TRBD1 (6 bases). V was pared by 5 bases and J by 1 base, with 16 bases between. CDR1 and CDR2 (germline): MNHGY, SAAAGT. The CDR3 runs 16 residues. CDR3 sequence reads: CASSLTGSYRTDTQYF. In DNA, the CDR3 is TGTGCCAGCAGTCTTACAGGGAGCTATCGCACAGATACGCAGTATTTT.

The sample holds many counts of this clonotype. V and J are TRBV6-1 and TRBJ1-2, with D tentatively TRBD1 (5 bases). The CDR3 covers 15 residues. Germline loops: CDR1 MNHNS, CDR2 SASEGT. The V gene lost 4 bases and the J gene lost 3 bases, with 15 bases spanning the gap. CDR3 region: CASSARDGRYYGYTF. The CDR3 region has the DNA TGTGCCAGCAGTGCCCGGGACGGAAGATACTATGGCTACACCTTC.

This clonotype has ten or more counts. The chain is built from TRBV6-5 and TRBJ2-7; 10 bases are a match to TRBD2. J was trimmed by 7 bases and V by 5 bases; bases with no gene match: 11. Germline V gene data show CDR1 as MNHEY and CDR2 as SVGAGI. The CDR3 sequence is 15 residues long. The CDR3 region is CASSLGLAVLGEQYF. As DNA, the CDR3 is TGTGCCAGCAGTCTCGGACTAGCGGTGCTCGGGGAGCAGTACTTC.

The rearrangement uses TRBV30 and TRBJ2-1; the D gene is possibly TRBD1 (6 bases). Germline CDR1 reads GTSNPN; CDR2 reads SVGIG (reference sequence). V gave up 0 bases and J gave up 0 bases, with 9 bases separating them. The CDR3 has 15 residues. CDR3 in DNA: TGTGCCTGGAGTGTAAGGGGGAGCTCCTACAATGAGCAGTTCTTC. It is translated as CAWSVRGSSYNEQFF.